The sample holds many counts of the clone carrying this T cell receptor (beta chain). These data belong to a study of HIV-infected children after antiretroviral therapy interruption. Study information: Weeks 0, 48 and 150 were sampled under continuous treatment.

Unique molecular identifiers were included in an RNA-based 3' RACE TCR library. TCRdb re-analysed the 3' RACE reads in MiXCR, keeping a single row per CDR3 protein. The table includes roughly 46,000 distinct CDR3 sequences, roughly 4.5% detected once. Treatment here: PENTA 11 planned treatment interruption arm or continuous ART arm. Germline assignment: CDR1 SNHLY and CDR2 FYNNEI. This CDR3 spans 14 amino acids. The V segment lost 10 bases and the J segment 5 bases; nucleotides outside the gene matches: 13. The genes are TRBV2 and TRBJ2-7; 8 nucleotides line up with TRBD1. The sample was CD45RA+ CD4+ T cells from PBMCs, pooled from several time points, taken from a donor given antiretroviral therapy, either interrupted or continuous. Subset meaning: naive CD4+ CD45RA+ CD45RO- T cells. This TCR came from a pool of human donors with HIV. The CDR3 DNA reads as TGTGCCACCCAGATAGACAGGGGAGGCGACGAGCAGTACTTC. As protein: CATQIDRGGDEQYF.